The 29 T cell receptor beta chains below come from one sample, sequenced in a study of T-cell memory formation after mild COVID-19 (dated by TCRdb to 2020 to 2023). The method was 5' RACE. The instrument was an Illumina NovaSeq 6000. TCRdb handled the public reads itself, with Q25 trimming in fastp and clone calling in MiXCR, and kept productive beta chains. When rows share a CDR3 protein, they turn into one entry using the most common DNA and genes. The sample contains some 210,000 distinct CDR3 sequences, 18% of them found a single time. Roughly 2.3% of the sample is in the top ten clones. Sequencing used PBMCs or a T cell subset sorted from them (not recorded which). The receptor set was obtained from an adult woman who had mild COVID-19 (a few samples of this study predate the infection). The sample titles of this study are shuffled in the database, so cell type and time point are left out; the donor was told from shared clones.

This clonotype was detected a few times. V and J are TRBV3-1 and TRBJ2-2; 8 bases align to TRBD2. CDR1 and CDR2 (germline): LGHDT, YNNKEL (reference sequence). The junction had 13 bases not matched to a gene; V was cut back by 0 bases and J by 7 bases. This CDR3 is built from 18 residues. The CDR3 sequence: CASSQDRSVAGKSGELFF. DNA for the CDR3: TGTGCCAGCAGCCAAGATAGGAGCGTAGCGGGGAAGAGCGGGGAGCTGTTTTTT.

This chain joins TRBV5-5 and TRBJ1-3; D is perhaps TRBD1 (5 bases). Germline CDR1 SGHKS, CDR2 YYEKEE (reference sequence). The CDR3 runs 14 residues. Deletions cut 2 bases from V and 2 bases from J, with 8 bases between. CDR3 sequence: CASSFGGAGNTIYF. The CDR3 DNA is TGTGCCAGCAGCTTTGGGGGGGCTGGAAACACCATATATTTT.

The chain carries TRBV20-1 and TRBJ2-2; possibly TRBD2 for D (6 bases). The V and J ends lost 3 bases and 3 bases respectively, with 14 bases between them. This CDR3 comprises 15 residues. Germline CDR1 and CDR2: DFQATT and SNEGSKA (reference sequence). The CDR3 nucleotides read TGCAGTGCTAGCTCATCGGGGGTTTACACCGGGGAGCTGTTTTTT. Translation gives CSASSSGVYTGELFF.

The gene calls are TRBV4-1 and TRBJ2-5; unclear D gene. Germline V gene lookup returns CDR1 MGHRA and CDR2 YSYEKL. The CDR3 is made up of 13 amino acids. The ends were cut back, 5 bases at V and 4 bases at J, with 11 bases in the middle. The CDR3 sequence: CASSIDIIETQYF. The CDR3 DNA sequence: TGCGCCAGCAGCATCGACATAATAGAGACCCAGTACTTC.

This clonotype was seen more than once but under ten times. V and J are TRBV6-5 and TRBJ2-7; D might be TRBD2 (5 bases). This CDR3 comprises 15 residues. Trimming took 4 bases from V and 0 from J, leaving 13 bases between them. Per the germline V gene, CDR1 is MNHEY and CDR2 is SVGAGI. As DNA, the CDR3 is TGTGCCAGCAGTTCTATCGGACTGAGCTCCTACGAGCAGTACTTC. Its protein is CASSSIGLSSYEQYF.

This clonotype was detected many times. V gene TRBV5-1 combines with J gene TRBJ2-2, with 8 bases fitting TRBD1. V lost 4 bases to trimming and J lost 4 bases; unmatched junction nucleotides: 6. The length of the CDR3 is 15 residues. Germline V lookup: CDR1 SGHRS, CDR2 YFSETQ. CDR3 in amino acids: CASSLQGAGTGELFF. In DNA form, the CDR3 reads TGCGCCAGCAGCCTCCAGGGGGCTGGCACCGGGGAGCTGTTTTTT.

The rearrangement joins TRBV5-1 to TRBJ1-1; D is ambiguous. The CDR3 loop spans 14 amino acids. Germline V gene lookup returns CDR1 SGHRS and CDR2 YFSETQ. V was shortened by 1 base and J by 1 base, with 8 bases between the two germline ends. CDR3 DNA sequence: TGCGCCAGCAGCTTGAGGGTTGCGAACACTGAAGCTTTCTTT. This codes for CASSLRVANTEAFF.

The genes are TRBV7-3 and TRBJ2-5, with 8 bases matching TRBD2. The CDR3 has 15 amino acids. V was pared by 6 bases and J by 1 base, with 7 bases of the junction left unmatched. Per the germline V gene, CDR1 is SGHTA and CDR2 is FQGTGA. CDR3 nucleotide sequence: TGTGCCAGCAGTCGCGGGGGGCTTACCCAAGAGACCCAGTACTTC. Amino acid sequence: CASSRGGLTQETQYF.

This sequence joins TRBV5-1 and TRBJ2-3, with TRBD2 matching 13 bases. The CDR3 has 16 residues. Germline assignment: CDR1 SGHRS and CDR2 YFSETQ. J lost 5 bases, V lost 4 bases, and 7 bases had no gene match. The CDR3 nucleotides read TGCGCCAGCAGCCGAGGACTAGCGGGAGAATTAGATACGCAGTATTTT. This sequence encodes CASSRGLAGELDTQYF.

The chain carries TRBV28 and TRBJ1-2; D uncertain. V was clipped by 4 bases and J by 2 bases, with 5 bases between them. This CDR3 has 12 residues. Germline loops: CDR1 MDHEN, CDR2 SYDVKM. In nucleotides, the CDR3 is TGTGCCAGCAGTTCGCGAAACTATGGCTACACCTTC. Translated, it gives CASSSRNYGYTF.

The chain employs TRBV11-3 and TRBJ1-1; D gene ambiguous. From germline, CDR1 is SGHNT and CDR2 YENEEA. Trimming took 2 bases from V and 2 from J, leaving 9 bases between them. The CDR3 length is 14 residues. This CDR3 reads CASSLNQGNTEAFF. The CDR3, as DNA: TGTGCCAGCAGCTTAAATCAAGGTAACACTGAAGCTTTCTTT.

The DNA for the CDR3 is TGTGCCAGCAGTCCAAGGCAGGGAAACACAGATACGCAGTATTTT. Amino acid sequence: CASSPRQGNTDTQYF. The chain combines TRBV27 with TRBJ2-3; the D gene is possibly TRBD1 (5 bases). The germline V gene has CDR1 MNHEY and CDR2 SMNVEV (reference sequence). The CDR3 contains 15 residues. Deletions cut 5 bases from V and 2 bases from J, with 14 bases between.

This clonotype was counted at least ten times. The CDR3: CASSLNGGEGEKLFF. DNA for the CDR3: TGTGCCAGCAGTCTCAATGGCGGCGAGGGTGAAAAACTGTTTTTT. The J gene is TRBJ1-4, the V gene TRBV12-3 or TRBV12-4; D uncertain. CDR3 length equals 15 residues. V lost 5 bases and J 7 bases, leaving 17 bases between the germline ends.

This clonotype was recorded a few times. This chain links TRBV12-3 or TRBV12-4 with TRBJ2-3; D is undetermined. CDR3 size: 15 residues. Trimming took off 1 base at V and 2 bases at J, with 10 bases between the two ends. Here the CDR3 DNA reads TGTGCCAGCAGTTTAGGGTCTACCTCCACAGATACGCAGTATTTT. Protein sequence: CASSLGSTSTDTQYF.

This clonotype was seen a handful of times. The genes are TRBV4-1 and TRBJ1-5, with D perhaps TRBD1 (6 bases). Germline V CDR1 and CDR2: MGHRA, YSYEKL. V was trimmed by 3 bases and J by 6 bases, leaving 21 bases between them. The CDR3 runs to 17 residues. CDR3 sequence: CASSQGGLRGARQPQHF. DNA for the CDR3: TGCGCCAGCAGCCAGGGCGGTTTGAGGGGGGCGCGTCAGCCCCAGCATTTT.

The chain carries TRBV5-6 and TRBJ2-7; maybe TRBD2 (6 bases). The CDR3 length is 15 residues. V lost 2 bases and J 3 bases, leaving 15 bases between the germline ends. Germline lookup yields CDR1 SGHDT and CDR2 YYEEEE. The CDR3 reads CASSFTLGGYYEQYF. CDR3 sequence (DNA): TGTGCCAGCAGCTTTACCCTGGGGGGTTACTACGAGCAGTACTTC.

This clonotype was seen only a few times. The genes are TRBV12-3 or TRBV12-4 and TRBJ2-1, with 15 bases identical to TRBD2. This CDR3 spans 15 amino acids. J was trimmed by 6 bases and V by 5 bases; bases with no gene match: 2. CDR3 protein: CASSPGLAGGNEQFF. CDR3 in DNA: TGTGCCAGCAGTCCGGGACTAGCGGGAGGCAATGAGCAGTTCTTC.

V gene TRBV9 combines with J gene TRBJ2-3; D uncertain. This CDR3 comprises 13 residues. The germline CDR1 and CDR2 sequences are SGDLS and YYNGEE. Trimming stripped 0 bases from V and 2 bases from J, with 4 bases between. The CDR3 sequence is CASSVGDTDTQYF. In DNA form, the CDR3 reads TGTGCCAGCAGCGTAGGGGACACAGATACGCAGTATTTT.

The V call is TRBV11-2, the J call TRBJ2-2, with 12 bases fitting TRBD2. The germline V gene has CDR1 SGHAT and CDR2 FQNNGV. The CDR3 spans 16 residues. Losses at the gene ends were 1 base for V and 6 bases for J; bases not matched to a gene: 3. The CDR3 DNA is TGTGCCAGCAGCTTAGGTCTAGCGGGAGGGCCCGGGGAGCTGTTTTTT. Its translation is CASSLGLAGGPGELFF.

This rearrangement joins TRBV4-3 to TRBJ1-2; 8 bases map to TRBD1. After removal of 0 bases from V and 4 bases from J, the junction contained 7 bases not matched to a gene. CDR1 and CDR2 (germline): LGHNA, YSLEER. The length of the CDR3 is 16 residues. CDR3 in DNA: TGCGCCAGCAGCCAAGATCTTTGGGACAGGATCTATGGCTACACCTTC. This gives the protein CASSQDLWDRIYGYTF.

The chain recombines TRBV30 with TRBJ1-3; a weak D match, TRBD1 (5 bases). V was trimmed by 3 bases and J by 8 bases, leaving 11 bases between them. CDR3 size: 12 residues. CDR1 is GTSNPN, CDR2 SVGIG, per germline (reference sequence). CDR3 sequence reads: CAWRPQGHTIYF. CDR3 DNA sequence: TGTGCCTGGAGACCGCAGGGTCACACCATATATTTT.

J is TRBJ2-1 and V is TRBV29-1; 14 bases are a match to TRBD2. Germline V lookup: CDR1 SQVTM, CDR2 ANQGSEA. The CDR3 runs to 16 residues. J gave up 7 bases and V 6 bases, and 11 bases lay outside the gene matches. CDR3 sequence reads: CSVARGTSGSSNEQFF. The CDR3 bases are TGCAGCGTCGCCCGCGGGACTAGCGGGAGTAGTAATGAGCAGTTCTTC.

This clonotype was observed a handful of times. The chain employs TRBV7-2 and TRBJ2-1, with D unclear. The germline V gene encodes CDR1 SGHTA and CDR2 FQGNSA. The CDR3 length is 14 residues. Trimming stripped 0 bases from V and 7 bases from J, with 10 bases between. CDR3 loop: CASSLARLGNEQFF. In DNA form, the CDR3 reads TGTGCCAGCAGCTTAGCCCGTTTGGGGAATGAGCAGTTCTTC. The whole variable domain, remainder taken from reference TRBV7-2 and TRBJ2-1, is GAGVSQSPSNKVTEKGKDVELRCDPISGHTALYWYRQSLGQGLEFLIYFQGNSAPDKSGLPSDRFSAERTGGSVSTLTIQRTQQEDSAVYLCASSLARLGNEQFFGPGTRLTVL.

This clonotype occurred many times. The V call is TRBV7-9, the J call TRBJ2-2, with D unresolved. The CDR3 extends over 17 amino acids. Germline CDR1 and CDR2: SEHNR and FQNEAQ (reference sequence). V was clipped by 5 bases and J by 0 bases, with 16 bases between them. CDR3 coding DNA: TGTGCCAGCAGCCACTCCTTCCGGGCCCCGAACACCGGGGAGCTGTTTTTT. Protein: CASSHSFRAPNTGELFF.

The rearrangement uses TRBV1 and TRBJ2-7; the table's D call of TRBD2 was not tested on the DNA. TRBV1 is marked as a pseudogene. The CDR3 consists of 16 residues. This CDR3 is CTSSQARLAGFYEQYF. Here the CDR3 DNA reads TGCACCAGCAGCCAAGCAAGACTAGCGGGGTTCTACGAGCAGTACTTC.

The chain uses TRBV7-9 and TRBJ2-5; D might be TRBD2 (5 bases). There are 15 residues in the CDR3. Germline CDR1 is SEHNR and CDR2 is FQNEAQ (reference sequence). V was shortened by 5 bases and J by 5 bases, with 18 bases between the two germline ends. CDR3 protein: CASSLSSGGAETQYF. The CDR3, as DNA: TGTGCCAGCAGCCTAAGCTCCGGAGGTGCGGAGACCCAGTACTTC.

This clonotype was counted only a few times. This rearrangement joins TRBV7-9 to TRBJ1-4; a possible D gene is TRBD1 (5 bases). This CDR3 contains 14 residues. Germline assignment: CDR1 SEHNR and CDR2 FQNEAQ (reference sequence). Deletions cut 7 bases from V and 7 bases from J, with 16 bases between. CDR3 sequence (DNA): TGTGCCAGCAATTATCAGGGTTCGGGTGAAAAACTGTTTTTT. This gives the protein CASNYQGSGEKLFF.

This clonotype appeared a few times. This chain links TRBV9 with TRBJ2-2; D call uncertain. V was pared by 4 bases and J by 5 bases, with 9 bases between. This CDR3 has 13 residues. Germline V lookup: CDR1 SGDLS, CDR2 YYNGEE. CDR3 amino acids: CASSTVGTGELFF. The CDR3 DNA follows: TGTGCCAGCAGCACCGTGGGTACCGGGGAGCTGTTTTTT.

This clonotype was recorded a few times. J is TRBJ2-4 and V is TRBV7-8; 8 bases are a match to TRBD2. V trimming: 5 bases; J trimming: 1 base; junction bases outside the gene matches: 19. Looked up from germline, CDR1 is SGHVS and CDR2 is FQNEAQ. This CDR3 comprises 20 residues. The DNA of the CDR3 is TGTGCCAGCAGCGAGAAAAGACCGGGACTAGGGATTCTGGCCAAAAACATTCAGTACTTC. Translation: CASSEKRPGLGILAKNIQYF.